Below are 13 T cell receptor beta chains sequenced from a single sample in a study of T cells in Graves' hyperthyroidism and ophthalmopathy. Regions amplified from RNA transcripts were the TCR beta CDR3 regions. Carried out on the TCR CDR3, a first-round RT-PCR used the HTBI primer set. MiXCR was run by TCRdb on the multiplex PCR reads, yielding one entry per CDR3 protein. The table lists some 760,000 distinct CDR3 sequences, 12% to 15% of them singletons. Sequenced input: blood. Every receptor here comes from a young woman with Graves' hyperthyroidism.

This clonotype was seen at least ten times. This CDR3 is CASSQYGRNYGYTF. Written as DNA, the CDR3 is TGTGCCAGCAGCCAATACGGCAGGAACTATGGCTACACCTTC. The J gene is TRBJ1-2, the V gene TRBV3-1; D is unresolved. The CDR3 runs to 14 residues. CDR1 and CDR2 from the germline V gene are LGHDT and YNNKEL (reference sequence). The ends were cut back, 2 bases at V and 2 bases at J, with 9 bases in the middle.

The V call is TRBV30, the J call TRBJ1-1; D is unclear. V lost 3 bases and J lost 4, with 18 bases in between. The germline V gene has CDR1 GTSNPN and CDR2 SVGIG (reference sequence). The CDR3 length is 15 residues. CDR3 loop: CAWRVQESSSTEAFF. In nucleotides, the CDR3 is TGTGCCTGGAGGGTGCAGGAGTCATCGAGCACTGAAGCTTTCTTT.

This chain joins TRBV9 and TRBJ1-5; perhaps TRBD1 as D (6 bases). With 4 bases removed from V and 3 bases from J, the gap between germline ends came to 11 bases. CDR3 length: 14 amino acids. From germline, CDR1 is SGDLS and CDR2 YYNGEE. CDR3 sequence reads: CASSHRDTNQPQHF. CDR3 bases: TGTGCCAGCAGCCACCGGGACACCAATCAGCCCCAGCATTTT.

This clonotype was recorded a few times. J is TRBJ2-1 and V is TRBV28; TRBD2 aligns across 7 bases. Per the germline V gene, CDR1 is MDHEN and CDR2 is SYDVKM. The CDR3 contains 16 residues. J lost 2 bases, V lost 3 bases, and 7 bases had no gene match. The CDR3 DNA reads TGTGCCAGCAGTTTCCTCCTAGCGGAACCCTACAATGAGCAGTTCTTC. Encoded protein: CASSFLLAEPYNEQFF.

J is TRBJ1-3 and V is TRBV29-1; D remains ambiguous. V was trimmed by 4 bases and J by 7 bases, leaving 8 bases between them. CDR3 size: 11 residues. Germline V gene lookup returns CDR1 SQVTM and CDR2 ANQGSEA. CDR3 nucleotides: TGCAGCGTTGGAAAGGGTAACACCATATATTTT. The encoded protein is CSVGKGNTIYF.

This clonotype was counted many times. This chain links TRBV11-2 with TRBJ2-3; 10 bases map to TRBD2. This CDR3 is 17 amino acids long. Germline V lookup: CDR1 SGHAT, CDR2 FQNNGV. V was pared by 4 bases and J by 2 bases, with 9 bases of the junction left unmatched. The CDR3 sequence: CASSSLGLADYTDTQYF. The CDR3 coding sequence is TGTGCCAGCAGCTCCCTCGGACTAGCGGACTACACAGATACGCAGTATTTT.

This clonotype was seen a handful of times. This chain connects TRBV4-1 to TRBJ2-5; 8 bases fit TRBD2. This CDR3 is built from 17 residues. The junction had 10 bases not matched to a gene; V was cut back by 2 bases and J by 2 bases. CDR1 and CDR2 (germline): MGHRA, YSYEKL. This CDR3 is CASSQRVSGTTQETQYF. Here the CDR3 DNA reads TGCGCCAGCAGCCAACGGGTTAGCGGGACCACTCAAGAGACCCAGTACTTC.

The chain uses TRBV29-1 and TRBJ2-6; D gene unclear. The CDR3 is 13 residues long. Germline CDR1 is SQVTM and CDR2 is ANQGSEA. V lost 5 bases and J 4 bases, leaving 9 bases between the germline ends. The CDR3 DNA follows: TGCAGCGTTTTCGGAGAGGGGGCCAACGTCCTGACTTTC. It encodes CSVFGEGANVLTF. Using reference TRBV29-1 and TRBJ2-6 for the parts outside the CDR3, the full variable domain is SAVISQKPSRDICQRGTSLTIQCQVDSQVTMMFWYRQQPGQSLTLIATANQGSEATYESGFVIDKFPISRPNLTFSTLTVSNMSPEDSSIYLCSVFGEGANVLTFGAGSRLTVL.

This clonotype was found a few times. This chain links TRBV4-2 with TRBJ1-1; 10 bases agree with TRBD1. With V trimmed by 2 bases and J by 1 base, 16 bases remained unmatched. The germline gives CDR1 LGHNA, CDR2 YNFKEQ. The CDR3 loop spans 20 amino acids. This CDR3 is CASSQNNPWGTGVWNTEAFF. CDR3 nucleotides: TGTGCCAGCAGCCAAAATAACCCTTGGGGGACAGGGGTTTGGAACACTGAAGCTTTCTTT.

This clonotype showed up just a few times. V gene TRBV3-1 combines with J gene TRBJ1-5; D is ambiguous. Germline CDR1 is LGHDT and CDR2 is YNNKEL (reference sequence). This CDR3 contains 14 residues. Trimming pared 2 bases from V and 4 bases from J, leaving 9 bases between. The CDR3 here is CASSQTTFNQPQHF. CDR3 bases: TGTGCCAGCAGCCAAACGACATTTAATCAGCCCCAGCATTTT. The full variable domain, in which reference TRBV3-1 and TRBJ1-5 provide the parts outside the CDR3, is DTAVSQTPKYLVTQMGNDKSIKCEQNLGHDTMYWYKQDSKKFLKIMFSYNNKELIINETVPNRFSPKSPDKAHLNLHINSLELGDSAVYFCASSQTTFNQPQHFGDGTRLSIL.

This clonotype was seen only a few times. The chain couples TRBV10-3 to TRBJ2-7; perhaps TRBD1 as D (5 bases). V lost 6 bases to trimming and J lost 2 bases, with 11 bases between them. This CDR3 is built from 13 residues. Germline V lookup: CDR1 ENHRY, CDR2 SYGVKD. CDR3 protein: CAIRDMATYEQYF. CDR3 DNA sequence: TGTGCCATCAGGGACATGGCAACCTACGAGCAGTACTTC.

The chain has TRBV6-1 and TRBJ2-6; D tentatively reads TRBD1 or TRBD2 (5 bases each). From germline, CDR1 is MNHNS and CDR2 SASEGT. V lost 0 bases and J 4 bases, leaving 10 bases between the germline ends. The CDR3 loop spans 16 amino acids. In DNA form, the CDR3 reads TGTGCCAGCAGTGAAGCGGCAGGGACCGGGGCCAACGTCCTGACTTTC. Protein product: CASSEAAGTGANVLTF.

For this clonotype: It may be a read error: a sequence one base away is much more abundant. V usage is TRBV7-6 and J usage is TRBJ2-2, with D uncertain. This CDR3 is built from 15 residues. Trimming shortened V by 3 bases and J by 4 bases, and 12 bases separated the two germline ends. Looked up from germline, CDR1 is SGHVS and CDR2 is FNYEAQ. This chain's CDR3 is CASSLSPGGTGELFF. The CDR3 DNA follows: TGTGCCAGCAGCTTGAGTCCCGGCGGCACCGGGGAGCTGTTTTTT.